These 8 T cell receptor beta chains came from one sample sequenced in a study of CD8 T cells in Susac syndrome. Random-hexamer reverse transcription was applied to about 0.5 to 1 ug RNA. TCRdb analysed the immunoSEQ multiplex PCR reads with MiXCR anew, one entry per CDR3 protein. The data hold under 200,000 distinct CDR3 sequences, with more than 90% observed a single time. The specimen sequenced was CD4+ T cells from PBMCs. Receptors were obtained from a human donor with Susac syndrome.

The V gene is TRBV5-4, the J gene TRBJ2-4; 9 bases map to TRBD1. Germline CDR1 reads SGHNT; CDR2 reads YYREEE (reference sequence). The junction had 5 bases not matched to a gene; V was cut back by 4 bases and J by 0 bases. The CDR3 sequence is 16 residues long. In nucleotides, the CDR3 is TGTGCCAGCAGCGAGGGACAGGGAATAGCCAAAAACATTCAGTACTTC. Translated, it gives CASSEGQGIAKNIQYF.

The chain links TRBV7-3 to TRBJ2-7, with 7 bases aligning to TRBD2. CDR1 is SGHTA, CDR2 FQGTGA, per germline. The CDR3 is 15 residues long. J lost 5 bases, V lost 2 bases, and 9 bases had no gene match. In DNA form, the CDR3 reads TGTGCCAGCAGCTTAGGGGGGGGAAGGTTCAACGAGCAGTACTTC. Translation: CASSLGGGRFNEQYF.

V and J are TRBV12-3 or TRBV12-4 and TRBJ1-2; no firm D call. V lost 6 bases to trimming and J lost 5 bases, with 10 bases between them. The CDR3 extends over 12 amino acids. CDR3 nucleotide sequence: TGTGCCAGCAGCCAGAACGGGTATGGCTACACCTTC. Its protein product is CASSQNGYGYTF.

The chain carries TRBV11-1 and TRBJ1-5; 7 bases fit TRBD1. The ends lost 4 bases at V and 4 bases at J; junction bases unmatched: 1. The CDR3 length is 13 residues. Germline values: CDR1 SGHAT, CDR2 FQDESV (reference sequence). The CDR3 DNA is TGTGCCAGCAGCTGGGACAGAAATCAGCCCCAGCATTTT. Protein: CASSWDRNQPQHF.

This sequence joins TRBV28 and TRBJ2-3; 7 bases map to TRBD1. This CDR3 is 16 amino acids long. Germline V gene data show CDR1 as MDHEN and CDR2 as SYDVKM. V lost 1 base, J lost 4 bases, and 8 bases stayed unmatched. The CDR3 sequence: CASSLSGTVGADTQYF. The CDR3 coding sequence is TGTGCCAGCAGTTTATCCGGGACAGTGGGCGCAGATACGCAGTATTTT.

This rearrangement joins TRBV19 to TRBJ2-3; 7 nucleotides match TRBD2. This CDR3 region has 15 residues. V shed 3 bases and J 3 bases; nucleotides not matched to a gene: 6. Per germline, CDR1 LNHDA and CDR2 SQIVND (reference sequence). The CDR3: CASSIGSAGTDTQYF. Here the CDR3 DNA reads TGTGCCAGTAGTATTGGGTCAGCGGGGACAGATACGCAGTATTTT.

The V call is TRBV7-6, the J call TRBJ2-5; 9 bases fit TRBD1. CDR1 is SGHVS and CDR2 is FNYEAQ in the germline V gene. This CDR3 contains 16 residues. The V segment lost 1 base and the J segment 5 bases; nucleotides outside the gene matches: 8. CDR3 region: CASSLGGTGITETQYF. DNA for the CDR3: TGTGCCAGCAGCTTAGGCGGGACAGGGATTACGGAGACCCAGTACTTC.

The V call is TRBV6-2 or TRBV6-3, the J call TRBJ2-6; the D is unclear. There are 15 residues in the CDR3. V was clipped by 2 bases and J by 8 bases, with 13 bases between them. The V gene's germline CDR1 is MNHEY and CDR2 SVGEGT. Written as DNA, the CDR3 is TGTGCCAGCAGTTACCGGCAGGTAGGATCCAACGTCCTGACTTTC. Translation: CASSYRQVGSNVLTF.